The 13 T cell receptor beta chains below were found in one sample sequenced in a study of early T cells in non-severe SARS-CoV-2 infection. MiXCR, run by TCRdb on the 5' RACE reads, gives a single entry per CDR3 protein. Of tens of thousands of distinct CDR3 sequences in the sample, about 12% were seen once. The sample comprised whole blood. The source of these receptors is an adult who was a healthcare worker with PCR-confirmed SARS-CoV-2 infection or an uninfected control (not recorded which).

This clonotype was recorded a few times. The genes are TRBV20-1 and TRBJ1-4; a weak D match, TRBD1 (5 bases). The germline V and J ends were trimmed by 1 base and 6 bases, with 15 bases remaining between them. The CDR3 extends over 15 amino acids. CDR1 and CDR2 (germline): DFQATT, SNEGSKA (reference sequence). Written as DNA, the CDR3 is TGCAGTGCTAGAGGGCAGGGAGGCTCTGATGAAAAACTGTTTTTT. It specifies CSARGQGGSDEKLFF.

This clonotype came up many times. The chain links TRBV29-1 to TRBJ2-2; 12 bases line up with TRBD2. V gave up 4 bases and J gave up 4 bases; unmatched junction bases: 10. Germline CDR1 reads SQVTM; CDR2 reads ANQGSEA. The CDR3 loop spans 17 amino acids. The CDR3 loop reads CSVAGLAGGTRTGELFF. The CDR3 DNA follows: TGCAGCGTTGCGGGACTAGCGGGTGGGACGCGCACCGGGGAGCTGTTTTTT.

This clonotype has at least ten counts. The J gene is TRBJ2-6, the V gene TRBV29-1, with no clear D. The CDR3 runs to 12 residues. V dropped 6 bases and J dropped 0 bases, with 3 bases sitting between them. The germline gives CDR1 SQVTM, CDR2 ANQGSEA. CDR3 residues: CSVSSGANVLTF. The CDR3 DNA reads TGCAGCGTAAGCTCTGGGGCCAACGTCCTGACTTTC.

The CDR3 DNA is TGCAGCGTTGAAACTAGCGGGCGGGCCGGGGAGCTGTTTTTT. Its translation: CSVETSGRAGELFF. The chain recombines TRBV29-1 with TRBJ2-2; TRBD2 matches at 9 bases. The CDR3 is 14 residues long. Germline CDR1 and CDR2: SQVTM and ANQGSEA. The trim removed 2 bases at V and 6 bases at J, leaving 4 bases unmatched.

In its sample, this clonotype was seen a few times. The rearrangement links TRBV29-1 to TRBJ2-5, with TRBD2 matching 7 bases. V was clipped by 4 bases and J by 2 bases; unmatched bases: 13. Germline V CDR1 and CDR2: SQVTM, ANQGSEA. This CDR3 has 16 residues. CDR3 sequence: CSVAPRGVGWQETQYF. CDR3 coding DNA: TGCAGCGTTGCCCCACGGGGGGTGGGGTGGCAAGAGACCCAGTACTTC.

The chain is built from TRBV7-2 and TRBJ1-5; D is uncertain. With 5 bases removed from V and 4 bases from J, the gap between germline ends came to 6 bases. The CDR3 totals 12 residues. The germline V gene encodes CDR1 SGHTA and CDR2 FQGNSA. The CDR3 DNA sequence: TGTGCCAGCAGCGGTGTTAATCAGCCCCAGCATTTT. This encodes CASSGVNQPQHF.

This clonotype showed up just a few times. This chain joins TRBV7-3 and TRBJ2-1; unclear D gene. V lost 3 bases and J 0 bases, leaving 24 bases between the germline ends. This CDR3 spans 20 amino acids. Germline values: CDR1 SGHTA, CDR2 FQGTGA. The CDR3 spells CASSLSLGSPSSSSYNEQFF. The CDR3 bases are TGTGCCAGCAGCTTGTCTTTAGGATCACCCTCGTCGAGCTCCTACAATGAGCAGTTCTTC.

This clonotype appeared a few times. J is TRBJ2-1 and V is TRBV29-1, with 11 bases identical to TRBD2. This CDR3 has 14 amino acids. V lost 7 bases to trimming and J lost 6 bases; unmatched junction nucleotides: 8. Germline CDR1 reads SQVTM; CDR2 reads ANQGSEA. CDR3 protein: CSGVLAGVPNEQFF. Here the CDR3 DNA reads TGCAGCGGGGTACTAGCGGGAGTGCCCAATGAGCAGTTCTTC.

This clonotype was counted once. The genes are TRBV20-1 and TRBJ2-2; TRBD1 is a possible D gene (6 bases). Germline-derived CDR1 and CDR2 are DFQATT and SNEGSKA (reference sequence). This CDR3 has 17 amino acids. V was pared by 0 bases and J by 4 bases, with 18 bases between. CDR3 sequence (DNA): TGCAGTGCTAGAGATCACCGGACAGACACCACCACCGGGGAGCTGTTTTTT. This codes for CSARDHRTDTTTGELFF.

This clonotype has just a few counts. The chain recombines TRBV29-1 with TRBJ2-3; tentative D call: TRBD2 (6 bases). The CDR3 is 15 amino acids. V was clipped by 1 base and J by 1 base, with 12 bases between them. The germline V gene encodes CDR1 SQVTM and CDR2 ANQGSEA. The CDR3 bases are TGCAGCGTTGAAGGTTTGGAGGGAGGCACAGATACGCAGTATTTT. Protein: CSVEGLEGGTDTQYF.

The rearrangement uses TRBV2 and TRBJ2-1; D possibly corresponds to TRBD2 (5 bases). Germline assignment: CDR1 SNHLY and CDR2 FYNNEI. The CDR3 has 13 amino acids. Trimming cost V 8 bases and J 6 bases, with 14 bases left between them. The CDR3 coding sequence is TGTGCCAGCCCTAGCCAGTCGGGCAATGAGCAGTTCTTC. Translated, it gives CASPSQSGNEQFF.

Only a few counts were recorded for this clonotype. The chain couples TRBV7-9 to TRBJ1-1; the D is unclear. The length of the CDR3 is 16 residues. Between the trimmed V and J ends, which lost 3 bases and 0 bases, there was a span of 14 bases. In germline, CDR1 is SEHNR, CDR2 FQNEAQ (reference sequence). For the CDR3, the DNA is TGTGCCAGCAGCTTTTACCGACAAACCCTGAACACTGAAGCTTTCTTT. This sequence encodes CASSFYRQTLNTEAFF. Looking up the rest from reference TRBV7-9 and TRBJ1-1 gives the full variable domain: DTGVSQNPRHKITKRGQNVTFRCDPISEHNRLYWYRQTLGQGPEFLTYFQNEAQLEKSRLLSDRFSAERPKGSFSTLEIQRTEQGDSAMYLCASSFYRQTLNTEAFFGQGTRLTVV.

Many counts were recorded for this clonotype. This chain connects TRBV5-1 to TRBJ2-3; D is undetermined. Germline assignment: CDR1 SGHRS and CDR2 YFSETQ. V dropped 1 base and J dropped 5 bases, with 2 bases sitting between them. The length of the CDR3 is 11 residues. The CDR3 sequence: CASSLKDTQYF. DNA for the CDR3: TGCGCCAGCAGCTTGAAAGATACGCAGTATTTT. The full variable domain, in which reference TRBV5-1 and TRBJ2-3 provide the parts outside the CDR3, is KAGVTQTPRYLIKTRGQQVTLSCSPISGHRSVSWYQQTPGQGLQFLFEYFSETQRNKGNFPGRFSGRQFSNSRSEMNVSTLELGDSALYLCASSLKDTQYFGPGTRLTVL.